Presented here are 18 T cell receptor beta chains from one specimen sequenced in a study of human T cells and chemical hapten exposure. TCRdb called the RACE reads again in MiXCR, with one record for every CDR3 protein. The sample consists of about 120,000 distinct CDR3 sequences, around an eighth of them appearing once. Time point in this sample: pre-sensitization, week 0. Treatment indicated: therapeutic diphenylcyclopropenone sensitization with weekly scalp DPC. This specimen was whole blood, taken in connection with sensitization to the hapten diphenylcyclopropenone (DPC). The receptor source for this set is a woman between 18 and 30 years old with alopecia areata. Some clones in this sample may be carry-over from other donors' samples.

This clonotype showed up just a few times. CDR3 residues: CSVASTDYGYTF. DNA for the CDR3: TGCAGCGTTGCGTCGACAGATTATGGCTACACCTTC. The chain has TRBV29-1 and TRBJ1-2, with D possibly being TRBD1 (5 bases). Germline assignment: CDR1 SQVTM and CDR2 ANQGSEA. The CDR3 totals 12 residues. The V and J ends lost 4 bases and 5 bases respectively, with 11 bases between them. Together with reference TRBV29-1 and TRBJ1-2, the CDR3 gives the full variable domain: SAVISQKPSRDICQRGTSLTIQCQVDSQVTMMFWYRQQPGQSLTLIATANQGSEATYESGFVIDKFPISRPNLTFSTLTVSNMSPEDSSIYLCSVASTDYGYTFGSGTRLTVV.

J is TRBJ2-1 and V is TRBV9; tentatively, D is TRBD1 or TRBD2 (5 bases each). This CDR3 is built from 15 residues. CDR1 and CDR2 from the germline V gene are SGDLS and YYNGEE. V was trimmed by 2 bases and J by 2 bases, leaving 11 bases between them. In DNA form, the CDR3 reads TGTGCCAGCAGCGTGGGGGTCCCAGCCTACAATGAGCAGTTCTTC. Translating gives CASSVGVPAYNEQFF.

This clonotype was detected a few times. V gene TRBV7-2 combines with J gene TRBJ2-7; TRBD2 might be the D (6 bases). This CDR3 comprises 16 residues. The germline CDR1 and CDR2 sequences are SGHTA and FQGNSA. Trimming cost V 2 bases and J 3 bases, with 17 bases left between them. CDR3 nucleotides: TGTGCCAGCAGCTTAACGGGTAGCGGATACAACTACGAGCAGTACTTC. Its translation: CASSLTGSGYNYEQYF. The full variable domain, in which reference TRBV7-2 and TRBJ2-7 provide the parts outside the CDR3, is GAGVSQSPSNKVTEKGKDVELRCDPISGHTALYWYRQSLGQGLEFLIYFQGNSAPDKSGLPSDRFSAERTGGSVSTLTIQRTQQEDSAVYLCASSLTGSGYNYEQYFGPGTRLTVT.

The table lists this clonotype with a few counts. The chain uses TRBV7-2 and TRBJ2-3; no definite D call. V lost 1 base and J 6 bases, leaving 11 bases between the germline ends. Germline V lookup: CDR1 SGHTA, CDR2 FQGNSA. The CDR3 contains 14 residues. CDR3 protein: CASSLGPKSDTQYF. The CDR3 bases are TGTGCCAGCAGCTTAGGCCCCAAATCGGATACGCAGTATTTT.

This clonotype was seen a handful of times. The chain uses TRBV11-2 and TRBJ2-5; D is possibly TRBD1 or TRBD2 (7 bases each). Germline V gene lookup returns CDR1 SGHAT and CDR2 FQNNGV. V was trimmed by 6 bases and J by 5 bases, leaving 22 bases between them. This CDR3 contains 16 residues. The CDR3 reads CASSRPGQLGGETQYF. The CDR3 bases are TGTGCCAGCAGTCGACCGGGACAGCTGGGGGGGGAGACCCAGTACTTC.

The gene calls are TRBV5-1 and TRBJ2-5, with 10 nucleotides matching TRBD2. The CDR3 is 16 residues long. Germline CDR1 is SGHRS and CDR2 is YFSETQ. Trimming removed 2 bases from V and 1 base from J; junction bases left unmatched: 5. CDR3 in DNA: TGCGCCAGCAGCTTCCAAGGACTAGCGGCCCAAGAGACCCAGTACTTC. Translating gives CASSFQGLAAQETQYF.

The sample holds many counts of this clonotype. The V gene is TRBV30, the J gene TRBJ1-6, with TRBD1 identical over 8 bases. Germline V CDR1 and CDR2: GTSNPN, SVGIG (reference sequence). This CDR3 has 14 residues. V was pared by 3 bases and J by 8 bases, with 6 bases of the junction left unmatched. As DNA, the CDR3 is TGTGCCTGGAGAACGGGACAGGATTATTCACCCCTCCACTTT. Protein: CAWRTGQDYSPLHF.

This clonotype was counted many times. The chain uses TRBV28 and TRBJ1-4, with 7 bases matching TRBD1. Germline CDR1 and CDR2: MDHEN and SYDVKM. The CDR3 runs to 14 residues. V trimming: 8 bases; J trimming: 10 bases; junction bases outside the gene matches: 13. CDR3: CASGESGQLGKLFF. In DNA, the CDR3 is TGTGCCAGCGGGGAATCGGGACAGCTGGGAAAACTGTTTTTT.

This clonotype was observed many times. The CDR3 reads CAWSVLPYEQYF. The DNA of the CDR3 is TGTGCCTGGAGTGTCCTCCCCTACGAGCAGTACTTC. This chain connects TRBV30 to TRBJ2-7; D call uncertain. Between the trimmed V and J ends, which lost 0 bases and 2 bases, there was a span of 5 bases. The V gene's germline CDR1 is GTSNPN and CDR2 SVGIG (reference sequence). The CDR3 consists of 12 residues.

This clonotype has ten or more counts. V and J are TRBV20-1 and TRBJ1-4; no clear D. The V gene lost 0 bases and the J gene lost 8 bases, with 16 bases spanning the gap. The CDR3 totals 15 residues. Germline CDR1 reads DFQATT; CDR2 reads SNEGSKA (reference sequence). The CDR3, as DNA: TGCAGTGCTAGAGATCGATGGACCCCGGGAGAAAAACTGTTTTTT. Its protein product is CSARDRWTPGEKLFF.

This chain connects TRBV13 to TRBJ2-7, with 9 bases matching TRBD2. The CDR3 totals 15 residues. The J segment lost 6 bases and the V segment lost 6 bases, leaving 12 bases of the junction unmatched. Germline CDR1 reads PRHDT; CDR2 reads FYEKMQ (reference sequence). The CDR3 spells CASRVRGGPTREQYF. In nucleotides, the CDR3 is TGTGCCAGCAGGGTGCGGGGGGGCCCGACGCGCGAGCAGTACTTC. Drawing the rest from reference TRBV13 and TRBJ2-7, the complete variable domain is AAGVIQSPRHLIKEKRETATLKCYPIPRHDTVYWYQQGPGQDPQFLISFYEKMQSDKGSIPDRFSAQQFSDYHSELNMSSLELGDSALYFCASRVRGGPTREQYFGPGTRLTVT.

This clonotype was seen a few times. The CDR3: CASSGTTNYGYTF. The CDR3, as DNA: TGTGCCAGCAGCGGGACAACTAACTATGGCTACACCTTC. This sequence joins TRBV5-4 and TRBJ1-2; D is possibly TRBD1 (6 bases). Germline V gives CDR1 SGHNT, CDR2 YYREEE (reference sequence). The V end was cut by 4 bases, the J end by 0 bases, with 7 bases between. CDR3 length: 13 amino acids.

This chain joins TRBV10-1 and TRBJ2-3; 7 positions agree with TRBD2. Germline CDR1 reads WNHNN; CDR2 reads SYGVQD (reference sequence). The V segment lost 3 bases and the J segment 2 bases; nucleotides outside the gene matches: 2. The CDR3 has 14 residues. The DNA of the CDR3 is TGCGCCAGCAGTGAACTAGCGCTCACAGATACGCAGTATTTT. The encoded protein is CASSELALTDTQYF.

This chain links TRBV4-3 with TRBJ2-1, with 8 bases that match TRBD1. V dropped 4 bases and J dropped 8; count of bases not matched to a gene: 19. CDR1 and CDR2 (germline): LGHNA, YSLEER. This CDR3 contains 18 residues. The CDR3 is CASSPSPHTGGKIDEQFF. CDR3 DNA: TGCGCCAGCAGCCCGAGCCCCCACACAGGGGGTAAAATCGATGAGCAGTTCTTC.

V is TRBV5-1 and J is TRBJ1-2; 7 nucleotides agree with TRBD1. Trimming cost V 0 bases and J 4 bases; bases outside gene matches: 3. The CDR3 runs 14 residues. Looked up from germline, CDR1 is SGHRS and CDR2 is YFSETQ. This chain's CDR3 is CASSLGGQLYGYTF. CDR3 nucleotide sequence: TGCGCCAGCAGCTTGGGGGGACAGCTCTATGGCTACACCTTC.

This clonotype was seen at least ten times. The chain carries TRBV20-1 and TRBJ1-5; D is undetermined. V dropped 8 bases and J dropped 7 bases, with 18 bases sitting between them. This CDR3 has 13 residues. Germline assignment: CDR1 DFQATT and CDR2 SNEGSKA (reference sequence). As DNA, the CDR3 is TGCAGTACTAAAGGGCCACTCAACCAGCCCCAGCATTTT. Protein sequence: CSTKGPLNQPQHF.

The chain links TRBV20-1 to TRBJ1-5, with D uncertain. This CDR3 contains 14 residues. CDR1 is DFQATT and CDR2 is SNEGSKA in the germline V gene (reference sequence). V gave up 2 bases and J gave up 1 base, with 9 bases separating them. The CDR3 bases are TGCAGTGCTAGACTTCGTACGAGCAATCAGCCCCAGCATTTT. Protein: CSARLRTSNQPQHF.

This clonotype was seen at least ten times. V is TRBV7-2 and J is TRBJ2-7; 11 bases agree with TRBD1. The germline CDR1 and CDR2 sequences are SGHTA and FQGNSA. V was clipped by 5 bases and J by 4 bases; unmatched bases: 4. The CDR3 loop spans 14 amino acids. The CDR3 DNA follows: TGTGCCAGCAGCCAGGACAGGGGGCGTTACGAGCAGTACTTC. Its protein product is CASSQDRGRYEQYF.